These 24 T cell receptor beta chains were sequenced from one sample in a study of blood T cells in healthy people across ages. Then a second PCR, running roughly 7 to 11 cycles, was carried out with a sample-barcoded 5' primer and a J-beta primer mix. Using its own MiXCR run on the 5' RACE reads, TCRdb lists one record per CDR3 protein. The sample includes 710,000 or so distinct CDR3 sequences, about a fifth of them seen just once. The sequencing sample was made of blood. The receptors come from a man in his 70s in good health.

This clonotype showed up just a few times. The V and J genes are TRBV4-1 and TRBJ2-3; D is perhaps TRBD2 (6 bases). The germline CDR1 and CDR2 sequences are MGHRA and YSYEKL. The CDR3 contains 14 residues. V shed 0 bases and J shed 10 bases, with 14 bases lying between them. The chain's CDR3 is CASSQDLAGPSQYF. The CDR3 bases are TGCGCCAGCAGCCAAGATCTCGCGGGGCCTTCGCAGTATTTT.

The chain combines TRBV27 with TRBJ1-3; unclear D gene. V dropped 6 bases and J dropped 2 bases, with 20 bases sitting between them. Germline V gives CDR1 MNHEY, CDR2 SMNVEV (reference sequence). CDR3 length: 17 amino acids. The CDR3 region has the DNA TGTGCCAGCAGCATAGACAATCCGATAGGGACTGGAAACACCATATATTTT. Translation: CASSIDNPIGTGNTIYF.

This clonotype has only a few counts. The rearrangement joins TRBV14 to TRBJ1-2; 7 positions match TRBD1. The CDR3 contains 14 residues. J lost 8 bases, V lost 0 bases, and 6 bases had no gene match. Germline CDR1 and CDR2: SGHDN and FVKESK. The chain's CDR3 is CASSQDRRQGGYTF. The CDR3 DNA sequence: TGTGCCAGCAGCCAAGATAGAAGACAGGGAGGCTACACCTTC.

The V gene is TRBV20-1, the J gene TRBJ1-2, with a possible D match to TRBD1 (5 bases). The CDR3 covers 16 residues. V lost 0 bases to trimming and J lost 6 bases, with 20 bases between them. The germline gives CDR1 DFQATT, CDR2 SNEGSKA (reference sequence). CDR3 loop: CSARDVWGRDRNGYTF. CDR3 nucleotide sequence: TGCAGTGCTAGAGATGTTTGGGGCAGGGACCGGAATGGCTACACCTTC.

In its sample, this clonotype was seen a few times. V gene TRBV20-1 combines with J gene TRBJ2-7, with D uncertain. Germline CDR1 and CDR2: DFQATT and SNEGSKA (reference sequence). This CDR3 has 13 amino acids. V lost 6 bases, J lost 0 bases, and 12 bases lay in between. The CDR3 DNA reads TGCAGTGCCCCGACGGCATTCTCCTACGAGCAGTACTTC. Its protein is CSAPTAFSYEQYF.

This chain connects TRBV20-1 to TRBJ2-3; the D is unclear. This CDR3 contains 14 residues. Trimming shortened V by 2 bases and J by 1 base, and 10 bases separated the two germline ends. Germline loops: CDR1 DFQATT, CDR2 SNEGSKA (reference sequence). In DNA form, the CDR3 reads TGCAGTGCTAGATGGTCAATGGGCACAGATACGCAGTATTTT. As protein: CSARWSMGTDTQYF.

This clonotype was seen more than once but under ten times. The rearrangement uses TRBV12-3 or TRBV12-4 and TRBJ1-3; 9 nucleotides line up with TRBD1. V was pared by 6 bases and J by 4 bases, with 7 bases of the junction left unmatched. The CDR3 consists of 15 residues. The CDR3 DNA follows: TGTGCCAGCAGGAGGGACAGGGTCTCCGGAAACACCATATATTTT. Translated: CASRRDRVSGNTIYF.

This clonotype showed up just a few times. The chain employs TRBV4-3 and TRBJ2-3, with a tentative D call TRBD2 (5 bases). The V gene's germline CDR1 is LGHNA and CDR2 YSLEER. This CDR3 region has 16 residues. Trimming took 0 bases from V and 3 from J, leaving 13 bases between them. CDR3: CASSQDGLGGTDTQYF. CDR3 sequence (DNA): TGCGCCAGCAGCCAAGATGGATTAGGAGGTACAGATACGCAGTATTTT.

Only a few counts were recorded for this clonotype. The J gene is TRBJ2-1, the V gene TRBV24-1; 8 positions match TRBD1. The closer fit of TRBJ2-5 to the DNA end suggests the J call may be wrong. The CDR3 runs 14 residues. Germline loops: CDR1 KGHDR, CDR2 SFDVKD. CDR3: CATSEPDREETQYF. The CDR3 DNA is TGTGCCACCAGTGAACCGGACAGGGAAGAGACCCAGTACTTC.

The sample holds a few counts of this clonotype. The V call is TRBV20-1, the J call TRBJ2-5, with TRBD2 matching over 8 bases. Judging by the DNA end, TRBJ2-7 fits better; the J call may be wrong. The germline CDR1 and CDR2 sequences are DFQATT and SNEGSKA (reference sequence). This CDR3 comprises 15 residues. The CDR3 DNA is TGCAGTGCTAGAGAACCAGCGGGGGTATTTTACGAGCAGTACTTC. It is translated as CSAREPAGVFYEQYF.

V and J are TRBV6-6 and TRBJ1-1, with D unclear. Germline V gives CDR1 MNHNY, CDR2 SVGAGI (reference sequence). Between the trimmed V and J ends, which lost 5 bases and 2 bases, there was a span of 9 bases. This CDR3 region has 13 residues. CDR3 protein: CASSDGPNTEAFF. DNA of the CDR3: TGTGCCAGCAGTGACGGACCCAACACTGAAGCTTTCTTT.

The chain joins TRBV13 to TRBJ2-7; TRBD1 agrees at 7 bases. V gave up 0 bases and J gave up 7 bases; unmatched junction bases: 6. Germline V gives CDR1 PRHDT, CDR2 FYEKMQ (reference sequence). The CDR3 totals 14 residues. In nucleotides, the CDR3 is TGTGCCAGCAGCTTAGGACAGGGGCCGCGGGAGCAGTACTTC. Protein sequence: CASSLGQGPREQYF.

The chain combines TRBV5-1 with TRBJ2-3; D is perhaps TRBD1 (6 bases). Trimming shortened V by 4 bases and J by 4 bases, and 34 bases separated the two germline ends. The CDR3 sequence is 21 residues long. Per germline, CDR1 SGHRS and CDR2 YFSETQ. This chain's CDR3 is CASSPLESRGLPRLRADTQYF. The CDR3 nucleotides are TGCGCCAGCAGCCCTCTGGAGAGCAGGGGTCTCCCACGTTTGCGCGCAGATACGCAGTATTTT.

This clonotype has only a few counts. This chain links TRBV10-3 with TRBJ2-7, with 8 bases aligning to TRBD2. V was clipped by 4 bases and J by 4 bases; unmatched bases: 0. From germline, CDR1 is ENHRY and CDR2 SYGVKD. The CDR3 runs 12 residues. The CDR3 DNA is TGTGCCATCAGTGCGGGGGGGTACGAGCAGTACTTC. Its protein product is CAISAGGYEQYF.

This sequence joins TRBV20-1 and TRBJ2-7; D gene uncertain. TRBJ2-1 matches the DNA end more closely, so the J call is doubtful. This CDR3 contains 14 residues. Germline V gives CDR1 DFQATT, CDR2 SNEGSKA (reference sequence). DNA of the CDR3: TGCAGTGCCAGCAGGAGTCCTCTTACTGATGAGCAGTTCTTC. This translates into CSASRSPLTDEQFF.

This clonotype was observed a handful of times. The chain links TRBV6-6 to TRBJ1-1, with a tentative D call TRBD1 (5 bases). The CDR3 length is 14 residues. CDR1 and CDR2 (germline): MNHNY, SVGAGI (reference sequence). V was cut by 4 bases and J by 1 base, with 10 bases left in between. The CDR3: CASSSRQRNTEAFF. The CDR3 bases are TGTGCCAGCAGTTCCCGACAGAGGAACACTGAAGCTTTCTTT.

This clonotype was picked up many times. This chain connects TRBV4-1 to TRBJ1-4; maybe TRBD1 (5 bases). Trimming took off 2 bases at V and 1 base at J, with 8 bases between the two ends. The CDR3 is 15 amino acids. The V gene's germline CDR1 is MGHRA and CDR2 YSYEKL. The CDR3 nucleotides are TGCGCCAGCAGCCAACTGGGGGGAACTAATGAAAAACTGTTTTTT. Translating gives CASSQLGGTNEKLFF.

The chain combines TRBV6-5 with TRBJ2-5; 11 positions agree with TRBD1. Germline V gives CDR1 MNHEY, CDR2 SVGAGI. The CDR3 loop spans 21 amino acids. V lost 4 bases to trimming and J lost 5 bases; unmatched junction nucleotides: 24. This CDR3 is CASSWDRGETQHFDRGETQYF. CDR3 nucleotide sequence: TGTGCCAGCAGTTGGGACAGGGGGGAGACCCAGCACTTCGACAGGGGGGAGACCCAGTACTTC.

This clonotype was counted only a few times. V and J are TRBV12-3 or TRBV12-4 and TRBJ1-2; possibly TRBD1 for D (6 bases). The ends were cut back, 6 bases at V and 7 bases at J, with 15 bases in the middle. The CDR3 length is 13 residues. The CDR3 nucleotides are TGTGCCAGCAGGTACCACAGGGATGGTGGCTACACCTTC. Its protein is CASRYHRDGGYTF.

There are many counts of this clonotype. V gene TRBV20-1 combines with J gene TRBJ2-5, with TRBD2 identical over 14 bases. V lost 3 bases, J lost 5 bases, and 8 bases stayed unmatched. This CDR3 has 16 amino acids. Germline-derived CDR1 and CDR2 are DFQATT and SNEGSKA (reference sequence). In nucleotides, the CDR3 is TGCAGTGCTAGCGGGACTAGCGGGGGCACAACCGAGACCCAGTACTTC. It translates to CSASGTSGGTTETQYF.

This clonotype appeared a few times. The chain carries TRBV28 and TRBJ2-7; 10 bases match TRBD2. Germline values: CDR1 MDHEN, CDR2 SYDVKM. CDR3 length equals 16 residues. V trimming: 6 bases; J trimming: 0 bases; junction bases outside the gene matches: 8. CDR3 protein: CASSPTSGSSSYEQYF. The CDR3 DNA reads TGTGCCAGCAGCCCGACTAGCGGGTCGAGCTCCTACGAGCAGTACTTC.

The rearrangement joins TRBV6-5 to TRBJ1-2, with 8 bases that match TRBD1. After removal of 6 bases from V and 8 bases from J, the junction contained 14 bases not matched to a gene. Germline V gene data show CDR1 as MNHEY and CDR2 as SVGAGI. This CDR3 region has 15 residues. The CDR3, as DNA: TGTGCCAGCAGACCTTGGACAGGGCGGTTAGGGGGCTACACCTTC. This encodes CASRPWTGRLGGYTF.

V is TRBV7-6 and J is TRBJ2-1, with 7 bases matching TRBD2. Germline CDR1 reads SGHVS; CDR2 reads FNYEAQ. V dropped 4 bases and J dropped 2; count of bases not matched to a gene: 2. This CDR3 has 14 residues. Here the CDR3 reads CASSSGTTYNEQFF. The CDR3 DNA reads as TGTGCCAGCAGCTCCGGGACTACCTACAATGAGCAGTTCTTC.

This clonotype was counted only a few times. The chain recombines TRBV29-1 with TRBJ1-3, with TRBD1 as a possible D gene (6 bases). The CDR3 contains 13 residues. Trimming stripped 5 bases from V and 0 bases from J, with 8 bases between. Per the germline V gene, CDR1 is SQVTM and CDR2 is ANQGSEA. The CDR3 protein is CSVWTDSGNTIYF. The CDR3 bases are TGCAGCGTTTGGACAGACTCTGGAAACACCATATATTTT.